These T cell receptor beta chains were read from a single sample in a study of T cell responses to AZD1222 COVID-19 vaccine. The repertoire was sequenced with immunoSEQ multiplex PCR; TCRdb's copy has only in-frame clones and lacks some. The table lists around 140,000 clones, roughly 88% of them singletons. The input for sequencing was peripheral blood, taken 28 days after the second dose of the MenACWY control vaccine. All receptors come from an adult who received the MenACWY meningococcal vaccine as a control. Each CDR3 is given with its conserved first and last residue. A D gene is named only where the DNA matches it firmly. Some rows mark clone size as missing; the rest say once, few, many or name a class of expanded clone.

V gene	J gene	clone size	CDR3 length	D gene	CDR3 DNA	CDR3 protein
TRBV30	TRBJ1-1	NA	14	NA	TGTGCCTGGAGGACTATCCGGGAGAACACTGAAGCTTTCTTT	CAWRTIRENTEAFF
TRBV6-6	TRBJ1-3	NA	14	NA	TGTGCCAGCTGCGCGGGGGGGGCCGGAAACACCATATATTTT	CASCAGGAGNTIYF
TRBV12-5	TRBJ2-1	NA	15	NA	TGTGCTAGTGCCCCGGACTATTACTCCTACAATGAGCAGTTCTTC	CASAPDYYSYNEQFF
TRBV5-1	TRBJ1-2	few	14	TRBD1	TGCGCCAGCAGCCCTGGGACAGGGGCAACTGGCTACACCTTC	CASSPGTGATGYTF
TRBV5-4	TRBJ2-7	NA	12	NA	TGTGCCAGCAGTTTCAGGGGGGCCGAGCAGTACTTC	CASSFRGAEQYF
TRBV4-3	TRBJ2-3	NA	16	TRBD1	TGCGCCAGCAGCCAAGAACGACAGGGAGGCACAGATACGCAGTATTTT	CASSQERQGGTDTQYF
TRBV2	TRBJ1-1	NA	13	NA	TGTGCCAGCAGTTCTGAGGGAAACACTGAAGCTTTCTTT	CASSSEGNTEAFF
TRBV19	TRBJ1-2	once	13	NA	TGTGCCAGTAGTATCCCCGGGGTTGGCGGCTACACCTTC	CASSIPGVGGYTF
TRBV7-2	TRBJ1-6	NA	15	TRBD1	TGTGCCAGCAGTCGCCGACAGGGGGTTAATTCACCCCTCCACTTT	CASSRRQGVNSPLHF
TRBV18	TRBJ1-1	NA	16	TRBD1	TGTGCCAGCTCACCACCCTTTGGGACAGCGAACACTGAAGCTTTCTTT	CASSPPFGTANTEAFF
TRBV11-3	TRBJ2-4	NA	15	NA	TGTGCCAGCAGCTTAGCGAAGGCCCCTAAAAACATTCAGTACTTC	CASSLAKAPKNIQYF
TRBV5-6	TRBJ1-2	NA	15	NA	TGTGCCAGCAGCCGAGGGGGATTCGGTAGCTATGGCTACACCTTC	CASSRGGFGSYGYTF
TRBV7-3	TRBJ1-5	NA	14	NA	TGTGCCAGCAGAACTCGACAGAGCCCCCACCCCCAGCATTTT	CASRTRQSPHPQHF
TRBV19	TRBJ1-5	NA	14	TRBD1	TGTGCCAGTAGTATCGGACAGGGCGATCAGCCCCAGCATTTT	CASSIGQGDQPQHF
TRBV4-3	TRBJ2-3	NA	16	NA	TGCGCCAGCAGCCAAGATGGAAGCGGACCCACAGATACGCAGTATTTT	CASSQDGSGPTDTQYF
TRBV5-6	TRBJ1-5	NA	16	NA	TGTGCCAGCAGCTTGAGGCCCGGGAACCGCAATCAGCCCCAGCATTTT	CASSLRPGNRNQPQHF
TRBV5-5	TRBJ1-5	NA	14	NA	TGTGCCAGCAGCCCCCTGGACAGTAGTCAGCCCCAGCATTTT	CASSPLDSSQPQHF
TRBV29-1	TRBJ1-4	NA	12	NA	TGCAGCGTTGAAGAGGGGAATGAAAAACTGTTTTTT	CSVEEGNEKLFF
TRBV18	TRBJ2-5	once	12	NA	TGTGCCAGCTCACCAAACGGGGAGACCCAGTACTTC	CASSPNGETQYF
TRBV11-1	TRBJ1-2	NA	14	NA	TGTGCCAGCAGCCCGATGTCGAGAAACTATGGCTACACCTTC	CASSPMSRNYGYTF
TRBV4-3	TRBJ2-7	NA	13	NA	TGCGCCAGCAGCCAAGACGGTTTAGCTGGGAAGTACTTC	CASSQDGLAGKYF
TRBV4-2	TRBJ2-5	NA	16	TRBD2	TGTGCCAGCAGCCACGGGACTAGCGGTAGACAAGAGACCCAGTACTTC	CASSHGTSGRQETQYF
TRBV4-3	TRBJ2-3	NA	16	TRBD1	TGCGCCAGCAGCCTATGGGACAGGGGATTTTCAGATACGCAGTATTTT	CASSLWDRGFSDTQYF
TRBV7-2	TRBJ1-2	NA	18	NA	TGTGCCAGCAGCTTCACCGGGACCCCGAGGTCGATGGGCTATGGCTACACCTTC	CASSFTGTPRSMGYGYTF
TRBV7-8	TRBJ2-7	NA	16	TRBD2	TGTGCCAGCAGCATTCCCCTTAGCGGGAGTGACCACGAGCAGTACTTC	CASSIPLSGSDHEQYF
TRBV3-1/TRBV3-2	TRBJ1-1	NA	18	NA	TGTGCCAGCAGCCAAGAGCTAATGTATGGGAGGAGGGACACTGAAGCTTTCTTT	CASSQELMYGRRDTEAFF
TRBV5-6	TRBJ2-7	few	16	TRBD2	TGTGCCAGCAGCCGGGGGCCTAGCGGGAGGATGTACGAGCAGTACTTC	CASSRGPSGRMYEQYF
TRBV2	TRBJ2-1	NA	14	TRBD1	TGTGCCTCCCGACCGGAGACAGGGCCCCTTGAGCAGTTCTTC	CASRPETGPLEQFF
TRBV29-1	TRBJ1-2	NA	15	NA	TGCAGCGTTGTAATCTGGGACCGCGGAAAATTAGGCTACACCTTC	CSVVIWDRGKLGYTF
TRBV2	TRBJ1-4	few	12	NA	TGTGCCAGCAGGCGACGTAATGAAAAACTGTTTTTT	CASRRRNEKLFF
TRBV10-3	TRBJ2-1	NA	16	TRBD1	TGTGCCATCAGTGAGCCGGACAGGGGGGGACTGTATGAGCAGTTCTTC	CAISEPDRGGLYEQFF
TRBV30	TRBJ1-2	NA	12	NA	TGTGCCTTGGGGGGCAGGCCCTATGGCTACACCTTC	CALGGRPYGYTF
TRBV5-1	TRBJ2-1	NA	14	TRBD1	TGCGCCAGCAGCAAGGACAGGGGGCCTGGGGAGCAGTTCTTC	CASSKDRGPGEQFF
TRBV5-8	TRBJ1-6	NA	13	NA	TGTGCCAGCAGCTTGGGTCGGGGGGCACACCTCCACTTT	CASSLGRGAHLHF
TRBV6-5	TRBJ1-2	NA	14	NA	TGTGCCAGCAGCCGTACTCGCCTGGACTATGGCTACACCTTC	CASSRTRLDYGYTF